This record concerns one TCR beta chain sequence. Its cognate antigen is unknown. These data belong to a study of T cell responses to AZD1222 COVID-19 vaccine. General study findings and limits: Nearly half of spike-specific TCRs reportedly go after variant regions that carry no mutations. Spike-specific TCR breadth and depth both grew after two AZD1222 doses. The study found vaccine-associated CD4 TCRs spanning spike, dominant at 160-218 and 743-854.

TCRdb's copy holds only in-frame clones and misses some; the assay was immunoSEQ multiplex PCR. Of 150,000 to 200,000 clones detected, 92% appear once; the ten largest clones hold approximately 1.1%. V lost 1 base, J lost 2 bases, and 5 bases lay in between. CDR3 length: 13 residues. CDR1 and CDR2 from the germline V gene are LNHNV and YYDKDF (reference sequence). Sequencing was performed on peripheral blood, taken 28 days after the second AZD1222 dose. The sequence came from an adult who received the AZD1222 COVID-19 vaccine. The chain is built from TRBV15 and TRBJ1-1; no definite D call. This chain's CDR3 is CATSRVQNTEAFF. In DNA form, the CDR3 reads TGTGCCACCAGCAGAGTTCAAAACACTGAAGCTTTCTTT.